Listed here are 30 T cell receptor beta chains from one sample, sequenced in a study of cytomegalovirus exposure and HLA in healthy donors. 60 Vbeta and 13 Jbeta primers were used in PCR. The table came from immunoSEQ multiplex PCR; TCRdb's copy has only in-frame clones and leaves some out. The data contain approximately 110,000 clones, roughly four fifths of them seen just once; the ten biggest clones take up approximately 13%. Sequencing was done on a sample of PBMCs. Source of these receptors: a woman aged 55-70 years in good health and CMV-seropositive.

The V gene is TRBV9, the J gene TRBJ1-5; maybe TRBD1 (5 bases). Trimming shortened V by 3 bases and J by 0 bases, and 10 bases separated the two germline ends. Germline CDR1 is SGDLS and CDR2 is YYNGEE. The CDR3 is made up of 15 amino acids. The CDR3: CASSDQGYSNQPQHF. The CDR3 DNA follows: TGTGCCAGCAGCGACCAGGGTTATAGCAATCAGCCCCAGCATTTT.

This clone was counted once. V usage is TRBV6-1 and J usage is TRBJ2-7; TRBD2 aligns across 7 bases. This CDR3 comprises 11 residues. Germline lookup yields CDR1 MNHNS and CDR2 SASEGT. The junction had 7 bases not matched to a gene; V was cut back by 5 bases and J by 12 bases. This chain's CDR3 is CASSRGRGRYF. DNA of the CDR3: TGTGCCAGCAGTCGAGGGAGGGGTCGGTACTTC.

The CDR3 here is CASSEKQGAPEAFF. The CDR3 nucleotides are TGTGCCAGCAGCGAAAAACAGGGGGCCCCTGAAGCTTTCTTT. The chain combines TRBV13 with TRBJ1-1, with 9 bases that match TRBD1. Trimming cost V 5 bases and J 6 bases; bases outside gene matches: 7. Germline values: CDR1 PRHDT, CDR2 FYEKMQ (reference sequence). CDR3 length: 14 residues.

This chain uses TRBV5-4 with TRBJ1-1, with 8 bases identical to TRBD1. The junction had 10 bases not matched to a gene; V was cut back by 2 bases and J by 10 bases. Per germline, CDR1 SGHNT and CDR2 YYREEE (reference sequence). The CDR3 sequence is 14 residues long. In DNA form, the CDR3 reads TGTGCCAGCAGCTTCTCGACAGGGGACGCTGGAGCTTTCTTT. Its protein product is CASSFSTGDAGAFF.

This CDR3 is CASSQDQQADTQYF. For the CDR3, the DNA is TGTGCCAGCAGCCAAGATCAGCAGGCAGATACGCAGTATTTT. The rearrangement joins TRBV4-2 to TRBJ2-3; no reliable D call. CDR1 and CDR2 from the germline V gene are LGHNA and YNFKEQ. The CDR3 covers 14 residues. Trimming left V 0 bases short and J 4 bases short, with 8 bases between.

This clone was counted a few times. This sequence joins TRBV7-9 and TRBJ2-1; 11 bases line up with TRBD2. This CDR3 comprises 15 residues. Germline-derived CDR1 and CDR2 are SEHNR and FQNEAQ (reference sequence). J was trimmed by 9 bases and V by 4 bases; bases with no gene match: 8. CDR3 sequence: CASSSSSGGYVEQFF. The CDR3 nucleotides read TGTGCCAGCAGCTCCTCTAGCGGGGGGTACGTTGAGCAGTTCTTC.

V usage is TRBV27 and J usage is TRBJ1-4, with D possibly being TRBD1 (6 bases). The germline V gene encodes CDR1 MNHEY and CDR2 SMNVEV (reference sequence). The CDR3 runs 14 residues. V lost 3 bases and J 11 bases, leaving 16 bases between the germline ends. The CDR3: CASSLQGPVGKLFF. CDR3 in DNA: TGTGCCAGCAGTTTGCAGGGGCCAGTCGGGAAACTGTTTTTT.

The rearrangement links TRBV28 to TRBJ1-5, with D tentatively TRBD1 (5 bases). From germline, CDR1 is MDHEN and CDR2 SYDVKM. V lost 6 bases and J lost 7, with 16 bases in between. CDR3 length: 14 residues. This CDR3 reads CASRGGFGGQPQHF. The CDR3 DNA follows: TGTGCCAGCAGGGGGGGGTTTGGAGGCCAGCCCCAGCATTTT.

This clone was seen more than once but under ten times. This chain joins TRBV25-1 and TRBJ2-3; 9 bases match TRBD2. CDR1 and CDR2 from the germline V gene are MGHDK and SYGVNS. The CDR3 has 17 amino acids. With V trimmed by 8 bases and J by 1 base, 13 bases remained unmatched. CDR3 in DNA: TGTGCCAGCGAAGCACATAGCGGGAGTTGGGGCACAGATACGCAGTATTTT. It specifies CASEAHSGSWGTDTQYF.

This clone was observed a handful of times. This chain joins TRBV4-3 and TRBJ2-3; 8 bases line up with TRBD2. This CDR3 is built from 18 residues. The germline V gene has CDR1 LGHNA and CDR2 YSLEER. V lost 0 bases and J lost 0; bases outside the gene matches: 8. CDR3 nucleotide sequence: TGCGCCAGCAGCCAAGATTTAGTTAGCGGGACGAGCACAGATACGCAGTATTTT. As protein: CASSQDLVSGTSTDTQYF.

The V gene is TRBV19, the J gene TRBJ1-4; the D gene is possibly TRBD1 (5 bases). The CDR3 totals 15 residues. Germline V gene data show CDR1 as LNHDA and CDR2 as SQIVND (reference sequence). V was pared by 6 bases and J by 0 bases, with 11 bases between. CDR3 sequence reads: CASSPIRATNEKLFF. The CDR3 coding sequence is TGTGCCAGTAGCCCTATCAGGGCAACTAATGAAAAACTGTTTTTT.

V usage is TRBV7-9 and J usage is TRBJ1-2, with D unclear. V was cut by 4 bases and J by 0 bases, with 15 bases left in between. The CDR3 runs to 16 residues. The germline gives CDR1 SEHNR, CDR2 FQNEAQ (reference sequence). CDR3 sequence reads: CASSSLVRITNYGYTF. CDR3 DNA sequence: TGTGCCAGCAGCTCCTTGGTCAGGATCACTAACTATGGCTACACCTTC. The whole variable domain, filled in from reference TRBV7-9 and TRBJ1-2, reads DTGVSQNPRHKITKRGQNVTFRCDPISEHNRLYWYRQTLGQGPEFLTYFQNEAQLEKSRLLSDRFSAERPKGSFSTLEIQRTEQGDSAMYLCASSSLVRITNYGYTFGSGTRLTVV.

J is TRBJ1-1 and V is TRBV5-5; no definite D call. The CDR3 has 14 residues. V was cut by 0 bases and J by 4 bases, with 10 bases left in between. Germline loops: CDR1 SGHKS, CDR2 YYEKEE (reference sequence). CDR3 residues: CASSLGREGTEAFF. The CDR3 DNA sequence: TGTGCCAGCAGCTTGGGTAGGGAGGGCACTGAAGCTTTCTTT.

The genes are TRBV15 and TRBJ2-5, with 8 bases matching TRBD1. After removal of 0 bases from V and 4 bases from J, the junction contained 10 bases not matched to a gene. The CDR3 runs 17 residues. CDR1 LNHNV and CDR2 YYDKDF come from the germline V gene (reference sequence). The CDR3 DNA follows: TGTGCCACCAGCAGAGAATTGGGAGCAGGGGGCAGAGAGACCCAGTACTTC. Translating gives CATSRELGAGGRETQYF.

This clone was counted only a few times. The rearrangement links TRBV25-1 to TRBJ2-1, with D maybe TRBD2 (6 bases). The V and J ends lost 5 bases and 4 bases respectively, with 21 bases between them. CDR3 length: 17 amino acids. Looked up from germline, CDR1 is MGHDK and CDR2 is SYGVNS. This CDR3 reads CASSLLGGGDRYNEQFF. DNA for the CDR3: TGTGCCAGCAGTCTATTGGGAGGCGGTGATAGGTACAATGAGCAGTTCTTC.

This clone was detected only a few times. V is TRBV29-1 and J is TRBJ2-1, with TRBD1 identical over 9 bases. CDR1 SQVTM and CDR2 ANQGSEA come from the germline V gene. With V trimmed by 5 bases and J by 7 bases, 6 bases remained unmatched. The CDR3 loop spans 13 amino acids. The CDR3 protein is CSVWGTGLNEQFF. The CDR3 DNA follows: TGCAGCGTTTGGGGGACAGGGTTGAATGAGCAGTTCTTC.

The CDR3 DNA reads TGTGCCTGGAGTGGGGGAGGGTCCCGGTTCTTC. Translating it yields CAWSGGGSRFF. The V call is TRBV30, the J call TRBJ2-1; 7 nucleotides line up with TRBD2. V lost 1 base to trimming and J lost 15 bases; unmatched junction nucleotides: 6. CDR3 length: 11 amino acids. From germline, CDR1 is GTSNPN and CDR2 SVGIG (reference sequence).

The DNA of the CDR3 is TGTGCCAGTAGTATTCGTTCGCGGCCCGATGAGCAGTTCTTC. Translated, it gives CASSIRSRPDEQFF. V is TRBV19 and J is TRBJ2-1; no clear D. Germline V gene data show CDR1 as LNHDA and CDR2 as SQIVND (reference sequence). The CDR3 totals 14 residues. Between the trimmed V and J ends, which lost 3 bases and 8 bases, there was a span of 14 bases.

The chain is built from TRBV12-5 and TRBJ2-2; 7 bases align to TRBD1. This CDR3 has 17 residues. CDR1 and CDR2 (germline): LGHNT, FRNRAP. Trimming at V came to 4 bases and at J to 3 bases, leaving 11 bases not matched to a gene. The CDR3 coding sequence is TGTGCTAGTGGTTCAGGGGGTGAAGGGTGGGACACCGGGGAGCTGTTTTTT. This encodes CASGSGGEGWDTGELFF.

The CDR3 DNA reads TGTGCCAGCAGCCAAGATCATAGCGGGGGGGCCGGGTACGAGCAGTACTTC. This gives the protein CASSQDHSGGAGYEQYF. The chain couples TRBV4-2 to TRBJ2-7; 11 bases align to TRBD2. Germline loops: CDR1 LGHNA, CDR2 YNFKEQ. The CDR3 loop spans 17 amino acids. The ends lost 0 bases at V and 4 bases at J; junction bases unmatched: 8.

The J gene is TRBJ2-1, the V gene TRBV18, with 10 bases aligning to TRBD1. The J segment lost 6 bases and the V segment lost 3 bases, leaving 5 bases of the junction unmatched. The CDR3 sequence is 15 residues long. Germline V lookup: CDR1 KGHSH, CDR2 LQKENI. The CDR3 spells CASSPWDRGINEQFF. CDR3 nucleotides: TGTGCCAGCTCACCCTGGGACAGGGGAATCAATGAGCAGTTCTTC.

The chain uses TRBV5-5 and TRBJ1-4; D remains ambiguous. The length of the CDR3 is 14 residues. Germline V gene data show CDR1 as SGHKS and CDR2 as YYEKEE (reference sequence). Trimming took 0 bases from V and 2 from J, leaving 5 bases between them. CDR3 in DNA: TGTGCCAGCAGCTTGGGTCAGACTAATGAAAAACTGTTTTTT. Protein sequence: CASSLGQTNEKLFF. The full variable domain, with the rest looked up from reference TRBV5-5 and TRBJ1-4, is DAGVTQSPTHLIKTRGQQVTLRCSPISGHKSVSWYQQVLGQGPQFIFQYYEKEERGRGNFPDRFSARQFPNYSSELNVNALLLGDSALYLCASSLGQTNEKLFFGSGTQLSVL.

The table lists this clone with a count of one. The chain uses TRBV13 and TRBJ2-3; 11 nucleotides line up with TRBD2. With V trimmed by 2 bases and J by 10 bases, 5 bases remained unmatched. The CDR3 runs to 14 residues. Germline values: CDR1 PRHDT, CDR2 FYEKMQ (reference sequence). CDR3 nucleotide sequence: TGTGCCAGCAGCTTATTACTAGCGGGAGCTCCGCAGTATTTT. This translates into CASSLLLAGAPQYF.

The rearrangement joins TRBV7-2 to TRBJ1-1, with D perhaps TRBD1 (6 bases). Germline-derived CDR1 and CDR2 are SGHTA and FQGNSA. The V end was cut by 6 bases, the J end by 0 bases, with 11 bases between. This CDR3 region has 14 residues. CDR3 sequence: CASRVQGMNTEAFF. The CDR3 DNA sequence: TGTGCCAGCAGAGTGCAGGGGATGAACACTGAAGCTTTCTTT.

The chain carries TRBV23-1 and TRBJ1-1, with TRBD1 matching over 9 bases. TRBV23-1 is assigned to the ORF class and has an uncertain function. The V and J ends lost 1 base and 1 base, in that order; junction bases with no gene match: 10. The CDR3 contains 18 residues. CDR3 DNA: TGCGCCAGCAGTCAATACCCGGGACAGGGTAAGCCGAACACTGAAGCTTTCTTT. Its translation: CASSQYPGQGKPNTEAFF.

The chain uses TRBV30 and TRBJ1-3; D is unresolved. Germline CDR1 GTSNPN, CDR2 SVGIG (reference sequence). Trimming took 0 bases from V and 0 from J, leaving 12 bases between them. There are 16 residues in the CDR3. As DNA, the CDR3 is TGTGCCTGGAGTGTACGCGGCATCGTCTCTGGAAACACCATATATTTT. It codes for CAWSVRGIVSGNTIYF.

The rearrangement uses TRBV6-1 and TRBJ1-1, with D tentatively TRBD1 (5 bases). This CDR3 comprises 15 residues. Germline V CDR1 and CDR2: MNHNS, SASEGT. V lost 4 bases and J lost 0, with 12 bases in between. CDR3 residues: CASSVGHSVNTEAFF. CDR3 DNA: TGTGCCAGCAGTGTCGGACACAGCGTGAACACTGAAGCTTTCTTT.

The chain uses TRBV7-2 and TRBJ2-2, with 15 bases that match TRBD2. CDR1 SGHTA and CDR2 FQGNSA come from the germline V gene. The CDR3 extends over 17 amino acids. The junction had 2 bases not matched to a gene; V was cut back by 5 bases and J by 1 base. CDR3 in DNA: TGTGCCAGCAGCCTGGGACTAGCGGGGGGGAACACCGGGGAGCTGTTTTTT. Protein: CASSLGLAGGNTGELFF. Variable domain in full (rest from reference TRBV7-2 and TRBJ2-2): GAGVSQSPSNKVTEKGKDVELRCDPISGHTALYWYRQSLGQGLEFLIYFQGNSAPDKSGLPSDRFSAERTGGSVSTLTIQRTQQEDSAVYLCASSLGLAGGNTGELFFGEGSRLTVL.

The chain couples TRBV9 to TRBJ2-5, with 7 bases matching TRBD2. Germline assignment: CDR1 SGDLS and CDR2 YYNGEE. The CDR3 spans 14 residues. With 0 bases clipped from V and 5 bases from J, the junction kept 4 bases outside the gene matches. The CDR3 DNA follows: TGTGCCAGCAGCGTAGAGGGAGGGCGCGAGACCCAGTACTTC. Amino acid sequence: CASSVEGGRETQYF.

Worth noting for this clone: Other DNA sequences in the sample encode the same CDR3. The rearrangement uses TRBV6-5 and TRBJ2-5; 7 bases agree with TRBD1. This CDR3 comprises 14 residues. J lost 5 bases, V lost 3 bases, and 6 bases had no gene match. Looked up from germline, CDR1 is MNHEY and CDR2 is SVGAGI. The DNA for the CDR3 is TGTGCCAGCAGTTATACCACAGGGGTGGAGACCCAGTACTTC. Translation gives CASSYTTGVETQYF.